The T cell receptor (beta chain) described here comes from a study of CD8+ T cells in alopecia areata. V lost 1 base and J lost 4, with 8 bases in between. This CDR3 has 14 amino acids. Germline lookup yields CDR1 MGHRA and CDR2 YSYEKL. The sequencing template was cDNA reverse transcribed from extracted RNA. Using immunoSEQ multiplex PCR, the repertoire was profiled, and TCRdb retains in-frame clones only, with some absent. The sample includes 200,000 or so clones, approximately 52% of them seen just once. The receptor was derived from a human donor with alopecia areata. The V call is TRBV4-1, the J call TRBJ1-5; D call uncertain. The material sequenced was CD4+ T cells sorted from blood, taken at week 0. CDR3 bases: TGCGCCAGCAGCCAAGTGTCGAGGAATCAGCCCCAGCATTTT. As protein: CASSQVSRNQPQHF.